The rows below give T cell receptor beta chains drawn from one sample of a study of CD8+CD57+ T cells in acquired aplastic anemia. MiXCR, applied by TCRdb to the reads, yields one record per CDR3 protein. Found here are some 160,000 distinct CDR3 sequences, about 50% of them singletons; the top ten hold more than 30%. The specimen was sorted CD4+, CD8+, or CD8+CD57+ T cells (not recorded which) from PBMCs. These receptors all come from a human donor with aplastic anemia. Both conserved end residues are part of each CDR3. D genes are given only for firm matches. Some rows have no size entry. The others give once, few or many, or a class for an expanded clone.

abundance,v_gene,d_gene,j_gene,CDR3aa,CDR3nt
many,TRBV4-1,TRBD1,TRBJ1-2,CASSRTGYEGYTF,TGCGCCAGCAGCCGGACAGGGTACGAGGGCTACACCTTC
-,TRBV24-1,-,TRBJ1-2,CATSVTGFYGYTF,TGTGCCACCAGTGTTACAGGGTTCTATGGCTACACCTTC
-,TRBV15,TRBD1,TRBJ2-7,CATSRSDRVFGEQYF,TGTGCCACCAGCAGATCCGACAGGGTTTTTGGCGAGCAGTACTTC
many,TRBV9,-,TRBJ2-2,CASSVDRGELFF,TGTGCCAGCAGCGTGGACCGCGGGGAGCTGTTTTTT
many,TRBV7-9,-,TRBJ1-1,CASSGIQWAEAFF,TGTGCCAGCAGTGGAATTCAGTGGGCTGAAGCTTTCTTT
-,TRBV7-9,-,TRBJ1-4,CASSLSGAGREKLFF,TGTGCCAGCAGCTTATCGGGGGCAGGGCGTGAAAAACTGTTTTTT
many,TRBV12-3/TRBV12-4,-,TRBJ2-7,CASAVFEYEQYF,TGTGCCAGCGCCGTGTTCGAATACGAGCAGTACTTC
-,TRBV24-1,-,TRBJ2-1,CATSDPLRGYNEQFF,TGTGCCACCAGTGACCCCCTCAGGGGCTACAATGAGCAGTTCTTC
-,TRBV11-1,TRBD1,TRBJ2-2,CASSPPDRVNTGELFF,TGTGCCAGCAGCCCACCGGACAGGGTGAACACCGGGGAGCTGTTTTTT
many,TRBV29-1,TRBD1,TRBJ2-7,CSVESGTGGNEQYF,TGCAGCGTTGAAAGTGGGACAGGAGGAAACGAGCAGTACTTC
-,TRBV11-2,TRBD1,TRBJ1-4,CASTTGQTTNEKLFF,TGTGCCAGCACCACGGGACAGACAACTAATGAAAAACTGTTTTTT
few,TRBV27,TRBD1,TRBJ1-5,CASSPTGEGNQPQHF,TGTGCCAGCAGTCCCACAGGGGAAGGGAATCAGCCCCAGCATTTT
-,TRBV11-1,TRBD2,TRBJ2-3,CASSLETSGYTDTQYF,TGTGCCAGCAGCTTAGAGACTAGCGGTTACACAGATACGCAGTATTTT
few,TRBV6-1,-,TRBJ1-2,CASRFEGATGDFGYTF,TGTGCCAGCAGATTTGAAGGGGCGACGGGGGATTTTGGCTACACCTTC
few,TRBV10-3,TRBD1,TRBJ1-2,CASSEGQGAWVTF,TGTGCCTCCTCTGAAGGACAGGGGGCTTGGGTGACCTTC
many,TRBV4-2,TRBD2,TRBJ2-1,CASSPVIELAGEGYNEQFF,TGTGCCAGCAGCCCGGTTATAGAACTAGCGGGAGAGGGCTACAATGAGCAGTTCTTC
-,TRBV25-1,TRBD1,TRBJ2-7,CASAGTGDFYEQYF,TGTGCCAGTGCCGGGACAGGGGACTTTTACGAGCAGTACTTC
many,TRBV2,-,TRBJ1-3,CASSETYRNSGNTIYF,TGTGCCAGCAGTGAGACTTATCGCAACTCTGGAAACACCATATATTTT
once,TRBV7-9,-,TRBJ1-4,CASSPTPGRNPPTNEKLFF,TGTGCCAGCAGCCCCACTCCGGGAAGGAACCCACCAACTAATGAAAAACTGTTTTTT
few,TRBV20-1,-,TRBJ2-5,CSARGRETQYF,TGCAGTGCTAGAGGAAGGGAGACCCAGTACTTC
few,TRBV19,TRBD1,TRBJ1-2,CASSIGQGGYGYTF,TGTGCCAGTAGTATCGGACAGGGTGGCTATGGCTACACCTTC
-,TRBV20-1,TRBD2,TRBJ2-5,CSARVWRGIQETQYF,TGCAGTGCTAGAGTCTGGCGGGGGATCCAAGAGACCCAGTACTTC
many,TRBV24-1,-,TRBJ2-2,CATSDFTGTNTGELFF,TGTGCCACCAGTGATTTCACAGGGACGAACACCGGGGAGCTGTTTTTT
few,TRBV7-9,-,TRBJ2-7,CASSLNQGYEQYF,TGTGCCAGCAGCTTAAACCAGGGGTACGAGCAGTACTTC
-,TRBV7-9,-,TRBJ2-5,CASGPRETQYF,TGTGCCAGCGGACCCCGAGAGACCCAGTACTTC
-,TRBV5-6,TRBD2,TRBJ2-3,CAGSSLGLAGGPVTDTQYF,TGTGCCGGCAGCTCCTTGGGACTAGCGGGAGGGCCGGTCACAGATACGCAGTATTTT
-,TRBV5-1,-,TRBJ2-7,CASSKDSASYEQYF,TGCGCCAGCAGTAAGGATAGCGCCTCCTACGAGCAGTACTTC
-,TRBV7-2,-,TRBJ1-2,CASSLASYGYTF,TGTGCCAGCAGCTTAGCCAGCTATGGCTACACCTTC
many,TRBV4-1,TRBD2,TRBJ2-1,CASSQVAGAGDEQFF,TGCGCCAGCAGCCAGGTAGCGGGAGCTGGCGATGAGCAGTTCTTC
-,TRBV3-1,-,TRBJ2-7,CASSQGGGIYEQYF,TGTGCCAGCAGCCAAGGGGGCGGGATATACGAGCAGTACTTC
-,TRBV11-2,TRBD1,TRBJ2-7,CASSLVATVGRGLQEQYF,TGTGCTAGCAGCTTAGTCGCGACGGTGGGCAGGGGGCTGCAGGAGCAGTACTTC
many,TRBV29-1,TRBD2,TRBJ2-1,CSVPLAGGPRSSYNEQFF,TGCAGCGTTCCCCTAGCGGGAGGTCCTCGTAGCTCCTACAATGAGCAGTTCTTC
-,TRBV11-1,-,TRBJ1-3,CASSLVKTGSSGNTIYF,TGTGCCAGCAGCTTAGTCAAAACAGGGAGCTCTGGAAACACCATATATTTT
many,TRBV9,-,TRBJ2-3,CASSVYPGPTDTQYF,TGTGCCAGCAGCGTATATCCGGGGCCCACAGATACGCAGTATTTT
-,TRBV24-1,-,TRBJ2-7,CATSDGYEQYF,TGTGCCACCAGTGATGGTTACGAGCAGTACTTC
-,TRBV7-8,-,TRBJ1-2,CASSRGASYGYTF,TGTGCCAGCAGCAGAGGTGCCTCCTATGGCTACACCTTC
many,TRBV9,-,TRBJ2-6,CASSVVWLGAAAGANVLTF,TGTGCCAGCAGCGTGGTTTGGCTGGGGGCGGCCGCTGGGGCCAACGTCCTGACTTTC
few,TRBV6-1,-,TRBJ2-2,CASLGPRRGVNTGELFF,TGTGCCAGCCTCGGCCCGAGGAGAGGGGTAAACACCGGGGAGCTGTTTTTT
-,TRBV2,-,TRBJ2-2,CASIRQYSNTGELFF,TGTGCCAGCATCCGACAGTATTCGAACACCGGGGAGCTGTTTTTT
-,TRBV2,-,TRBJ2-3,CASWNSLNTDTQYF,TGTGCCAGTTGGAACAGCCTTAACACAGATACGCAGTATTTT